The entry below gives a single TCR beta chain sequence along with its context. The antigen remains undetermined. The assay was immunoSEQ multiplex PCR, and TCRdb's table has in-frame clones only and misses some. Seen here are under 70,000 clones, around 81% observed once, and the top ten hold 3% to 3.5%. This sample is part of a study of a mutant IDH1 vaccine in newly diagnosed glioma. Study in general: Sex among treated patients split around 60% male, about 40% female; mean age was roughly 42 years. Patients arrived already treated with radiotherapy, temozolomide, or both, most having had both.

Study-level points and caveats: Detectable vaccine-induced immune responses arose in around 93% of patients.

Time point of the sample: week 5, during vaccination. The content of each vaccine dose was 300 ug of mutant IDH1 20-mer peptide, and topical imiquimod accompanied it. Germline-derived CDR1 and CDR2 are SGHTS and YDEGEE. V was cut by 3 bases and J by 2 bases, with 4 bases left in between. CDR3 length: 12 residues. The sequences come from PBMCs, collected from a glioma patient whose treatment included an IDH1 peptide vaccine. This chain links TRBV5-8 with TRBJ2-3; D is ambiguous. The TCR comes from a man under 40 with glioma. The CDR3 reads CASSSLTDTQYF. DNA of the CDR3: TGTGCCAGCAGCTCTCTCACAGATACGCAGTATTTT. The variable domain in full, with the rest retrieved from reference TRBV5-8 and TRBJ2-3, is EAGVTQSPTHLIKTRGQQATLRCSPISGHTSVYWYQQALGLGLQFLLWYDEGEERNRGNFPPRFSGRQFPNYSSELNVNALELEDSALYLCASSSLTDTQYFGPGTRLTVL.